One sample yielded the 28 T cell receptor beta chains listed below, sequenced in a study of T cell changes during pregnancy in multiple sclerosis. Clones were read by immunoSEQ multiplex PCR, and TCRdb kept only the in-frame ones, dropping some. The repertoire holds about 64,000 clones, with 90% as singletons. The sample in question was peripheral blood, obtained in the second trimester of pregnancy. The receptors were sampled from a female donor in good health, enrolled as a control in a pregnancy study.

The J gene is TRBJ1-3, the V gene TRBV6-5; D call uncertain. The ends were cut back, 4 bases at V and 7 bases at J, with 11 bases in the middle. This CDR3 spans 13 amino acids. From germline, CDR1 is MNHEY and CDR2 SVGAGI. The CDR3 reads CASSCVRCNTIYF. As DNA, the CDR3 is TGTGCCAGCAGTTGCGTCCGTTGTAACACCATATATTTT.

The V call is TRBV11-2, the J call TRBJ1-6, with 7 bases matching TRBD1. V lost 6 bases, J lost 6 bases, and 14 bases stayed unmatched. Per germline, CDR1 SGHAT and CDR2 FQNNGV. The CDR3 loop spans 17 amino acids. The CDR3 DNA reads TGTGCCAGCAGAAATCTAGGGACAGCCGGTCTTAATTCACCCCTCCACTTT. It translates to CASRNLGTAGLNSPLHF.

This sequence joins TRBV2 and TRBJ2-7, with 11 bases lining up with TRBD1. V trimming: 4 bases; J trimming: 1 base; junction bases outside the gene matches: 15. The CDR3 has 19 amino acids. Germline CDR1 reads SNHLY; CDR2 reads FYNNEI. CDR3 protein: CASSGAAGLGTGGSYEQYF. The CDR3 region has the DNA TGTGCCAGCAGTGGCGCCGCGGGACTGGGGACAGGGGGATCCTACGAGCAGTACTTC.

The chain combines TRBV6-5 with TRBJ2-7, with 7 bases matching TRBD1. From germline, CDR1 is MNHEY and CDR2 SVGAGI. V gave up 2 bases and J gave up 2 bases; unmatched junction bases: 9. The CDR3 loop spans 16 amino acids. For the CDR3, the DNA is TGTGCCAGCAGTTACGAGGGGACCGGGACAGCCTACGAGCAGTACTTC. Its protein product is CASSYEGTGTAYEQYF.

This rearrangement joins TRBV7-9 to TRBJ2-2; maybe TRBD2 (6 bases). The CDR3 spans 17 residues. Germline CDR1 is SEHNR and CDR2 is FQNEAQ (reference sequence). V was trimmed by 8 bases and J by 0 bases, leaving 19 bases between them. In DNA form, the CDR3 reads TGTGCCAGCGCTGCGGGAACCACAACCTCGAACACCGGGGAGCTGTTTTTT. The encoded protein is CASAAGTTTSNTGELFF.

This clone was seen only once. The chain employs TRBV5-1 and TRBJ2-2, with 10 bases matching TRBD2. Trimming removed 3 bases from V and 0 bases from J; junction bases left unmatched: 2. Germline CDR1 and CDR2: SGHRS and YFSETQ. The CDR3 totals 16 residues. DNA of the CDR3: TGCGCCAGCAGCTCAGCGGGAGGGGCGAACACCGGGGAGCTGTTTTTT. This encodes CASSSAGGANTGELFF.

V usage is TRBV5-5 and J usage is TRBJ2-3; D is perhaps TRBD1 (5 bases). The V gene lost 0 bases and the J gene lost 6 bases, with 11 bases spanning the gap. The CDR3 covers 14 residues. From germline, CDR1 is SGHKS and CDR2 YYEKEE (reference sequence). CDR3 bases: TGTGCCAGCAGCTTGGATTTTGGGGCTGATACGCAGTATTTT. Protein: CASSLDFGADTQYF.

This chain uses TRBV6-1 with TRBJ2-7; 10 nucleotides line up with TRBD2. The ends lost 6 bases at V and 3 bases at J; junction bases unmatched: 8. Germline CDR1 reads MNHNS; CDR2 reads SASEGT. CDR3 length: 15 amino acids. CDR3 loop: CASSLPSGGYYEQYF. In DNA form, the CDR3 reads TGTGCCAGCAGCCTCCCTAGCGGGGGATACTACGAGCAGTACTTC.

Here the CDR3 DNA reads TGTGCCAGCTCACCTCCGGGCTCCTACGAGCAGTACTTC. Translation gives CASSPPGSYEQYF. The chain links TRBV18 to TRBJ2-7; the D is unclear. The length of the CDR3 is 13 residues. CDR1 KGHSH and CDR2 LQKENI come from the germline V gene. With 3 bases removed from V and 0 bases from J, the gap between germline ends came to 6 bases.

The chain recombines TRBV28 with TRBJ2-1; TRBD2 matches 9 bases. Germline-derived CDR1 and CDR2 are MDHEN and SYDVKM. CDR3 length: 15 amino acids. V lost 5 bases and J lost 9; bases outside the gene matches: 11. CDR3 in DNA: TGTGCCAGCAGTCAACCGGGACTAGCTAAGTTTGAGCAGTTCTTC. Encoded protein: CASSQPGLAKFEQFF.

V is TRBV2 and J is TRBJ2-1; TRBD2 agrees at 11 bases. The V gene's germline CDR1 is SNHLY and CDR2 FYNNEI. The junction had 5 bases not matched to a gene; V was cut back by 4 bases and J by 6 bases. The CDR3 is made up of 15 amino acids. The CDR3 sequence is CASSALAGVPNEQFF. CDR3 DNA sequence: TGTGCCAGCAGTGCACTAGCGGGGGTCCCCAATGAGCAGTTCTTC.

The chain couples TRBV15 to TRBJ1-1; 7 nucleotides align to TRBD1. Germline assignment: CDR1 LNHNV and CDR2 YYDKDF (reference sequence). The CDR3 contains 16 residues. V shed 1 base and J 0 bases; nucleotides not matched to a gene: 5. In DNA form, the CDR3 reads TGTGCCACCAGCAGAGCTCCGGGACAGATGAACACTGAAGCTTTCTTT. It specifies CATSRAPGQMNTEAFF.

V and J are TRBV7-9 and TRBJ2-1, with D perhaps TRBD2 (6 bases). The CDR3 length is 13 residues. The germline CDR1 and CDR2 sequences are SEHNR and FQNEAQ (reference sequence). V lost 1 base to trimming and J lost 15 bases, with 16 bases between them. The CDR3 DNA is TGTGCCAGCAGCTTAGGGTGGGGCGGGAAGGTGTTCTTC. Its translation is CASSLGWGGKVFF.

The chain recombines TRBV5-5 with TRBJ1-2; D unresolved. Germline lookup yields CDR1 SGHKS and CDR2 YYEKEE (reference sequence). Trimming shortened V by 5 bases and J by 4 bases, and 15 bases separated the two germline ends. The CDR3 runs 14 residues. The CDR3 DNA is TGTGCCAGCAGGCCCTCCCCGCGACTCTATGGCTACACCTTC. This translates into CASRPSPRLYGYTF.

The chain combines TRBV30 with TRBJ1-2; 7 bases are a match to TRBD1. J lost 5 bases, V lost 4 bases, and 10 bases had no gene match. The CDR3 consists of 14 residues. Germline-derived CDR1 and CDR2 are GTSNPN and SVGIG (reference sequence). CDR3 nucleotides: TGTGCCTGGAACACACAGGGGTCCGGGTATGGCTACACCTTC. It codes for CAWNTQGSGYGYTF.

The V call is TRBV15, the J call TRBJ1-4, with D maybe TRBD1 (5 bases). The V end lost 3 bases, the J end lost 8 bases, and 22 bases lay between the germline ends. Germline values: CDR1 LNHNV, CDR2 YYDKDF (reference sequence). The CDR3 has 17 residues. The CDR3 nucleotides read TGTGCCACCAGCAGCCCCGCGGGGCGGGGCTCCTTGGAAAAACTGTTTTTT. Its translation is CATSSPAGRGSLEKLFF.

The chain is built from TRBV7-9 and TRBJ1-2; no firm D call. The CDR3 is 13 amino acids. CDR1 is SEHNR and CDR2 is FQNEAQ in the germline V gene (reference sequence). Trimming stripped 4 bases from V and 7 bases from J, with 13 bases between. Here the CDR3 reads CASSWQEGGGYTF. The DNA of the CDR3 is TGTGCCAGCAGCTGGCAGGAGGGTGGTGGCTACACCTTC.

CDR3 amino acids: CAWMTGTDTQYF. CDR3 nucleotide sequence: TGTGCCTGGATGACTGGCACAGATACGCAGTATTTT. This chain joins TRBV30 and TRBJ2-3; D is unclear. The CDR3 has 12 amino acids. Germline CDR1 reads GTSNPN; CDR2 reads SVGIG (reference sequence). The V end was cut by 4 bases, the J end by 1 base, with 6 bases between.

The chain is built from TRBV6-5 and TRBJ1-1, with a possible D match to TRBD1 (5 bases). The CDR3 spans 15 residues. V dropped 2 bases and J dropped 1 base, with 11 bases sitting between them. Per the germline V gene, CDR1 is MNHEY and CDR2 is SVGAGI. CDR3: CASSYRGAANTEAFF. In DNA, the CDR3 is TGTGCCAGCAGTTACCGCGGGGCGGCGAACACTGAAGCTTTCTTT.

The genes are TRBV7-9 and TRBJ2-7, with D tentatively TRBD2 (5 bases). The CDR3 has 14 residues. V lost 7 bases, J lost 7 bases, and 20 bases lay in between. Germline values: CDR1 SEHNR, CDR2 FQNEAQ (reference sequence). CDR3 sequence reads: CASTSAFSPGEQYF. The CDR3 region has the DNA TGTGCCAGCACCTCGGCGTTTTCCCCGGGGGAGCAGTACTTC.

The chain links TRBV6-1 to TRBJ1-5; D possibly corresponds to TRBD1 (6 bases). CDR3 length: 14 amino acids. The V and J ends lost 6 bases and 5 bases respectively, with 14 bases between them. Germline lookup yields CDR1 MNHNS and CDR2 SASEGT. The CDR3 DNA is TGTGCCAGCAGGGCGACGGACAGCGATCAGCCCCAGCATTTT. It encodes CASRATDSDQPQHF.

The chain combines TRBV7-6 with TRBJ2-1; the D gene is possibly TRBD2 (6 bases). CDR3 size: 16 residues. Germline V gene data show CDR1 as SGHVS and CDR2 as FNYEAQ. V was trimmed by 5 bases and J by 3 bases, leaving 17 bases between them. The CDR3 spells CASSGLSGGFYNEQFF. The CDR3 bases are TGTGCCAGCAGCGGCTTGTCCGGGGGATTCTACAATGAGCAGTTCTTC.

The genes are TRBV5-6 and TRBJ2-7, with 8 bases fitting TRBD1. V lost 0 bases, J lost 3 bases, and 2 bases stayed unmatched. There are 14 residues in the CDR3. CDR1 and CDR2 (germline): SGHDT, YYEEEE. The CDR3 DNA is TGTGCCAGCAGCTTGGGACAGGGGCTCTACGAGCAGTACTTC. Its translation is CASSLGQGLYEQYF.

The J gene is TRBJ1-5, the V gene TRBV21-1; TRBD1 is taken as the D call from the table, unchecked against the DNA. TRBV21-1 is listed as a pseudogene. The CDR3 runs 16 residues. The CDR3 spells CASSKGAGDGNQPQHF. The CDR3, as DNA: TGTGCCAGCAGCAAAGGGGCAGGGGACGGCAATCAGCCCCAGCATTTT.

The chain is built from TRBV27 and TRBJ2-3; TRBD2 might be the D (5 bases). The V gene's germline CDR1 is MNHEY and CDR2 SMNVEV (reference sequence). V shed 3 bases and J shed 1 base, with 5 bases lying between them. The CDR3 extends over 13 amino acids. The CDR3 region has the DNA TGTGCCAGCAGTTTGGGAGGCACAGATACGCAGTATTTT. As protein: CASSLGGTDTQYF.

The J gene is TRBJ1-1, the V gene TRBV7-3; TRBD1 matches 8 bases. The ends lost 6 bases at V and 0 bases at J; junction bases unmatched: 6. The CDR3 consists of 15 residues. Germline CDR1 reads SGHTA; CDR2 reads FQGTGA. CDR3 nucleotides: TGTGCCAGCAGTGAACAGGGGGTTATGAACACTGAAGCTTTCTTT. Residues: CASSEQGVMNTEAFF.

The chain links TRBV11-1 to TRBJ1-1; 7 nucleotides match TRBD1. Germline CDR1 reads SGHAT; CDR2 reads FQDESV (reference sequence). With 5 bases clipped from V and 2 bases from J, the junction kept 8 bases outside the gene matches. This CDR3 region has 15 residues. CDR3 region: CASSPTTGLNTEAFF. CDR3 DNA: TGTGCCAGCAGCCCTACGACAGGGTTAAACACTGAAGCTTTCTTT. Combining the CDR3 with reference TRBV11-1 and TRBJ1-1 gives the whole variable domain EAEVAQSPRYKITEKSQAVAFWCDPISGHATLYWYRQILGQGPELLVQFQDESVVDDSQLPKDRFSAERLKGVDSTLKIQPAELGDSAMYLCASSPTTGLNTEAFFGQGTRLTVV.

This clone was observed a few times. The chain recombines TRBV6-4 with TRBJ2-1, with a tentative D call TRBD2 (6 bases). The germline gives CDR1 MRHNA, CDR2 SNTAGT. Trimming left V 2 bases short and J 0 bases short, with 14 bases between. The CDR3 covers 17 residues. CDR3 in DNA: TGTGCCAGCAGTGACCAGGGCGGGGTGAGCTCCTACAATGAGCAGTTCTTC. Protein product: CASSDQGGVSSYNEQFF.